The 23 T cell receptor beta chains presented below share a single source sample, sequenced in a study of T cell responses to AZD1222 COVID-19 vaccine. Sequenced by immunoSEQ multiplex PCR; TCRdb stores in-frame clones only, minus some. In the table there are around 94,000 clones, around nine tenths of which are singletons. Sequences were derived from peripheral blood, sampled on day 0 of AZD1222 vaccination. The receptors come from an adult in good health.

The gene calls are TRBV24-1 and TRBJ2-7; D not resolved. V dropped 3 bases and J dropped 2 bases, with 13 bases sitting between them. The germline V gene has CDR1 KGHDR and CDR2 SFDVKD. CDR3 size: 15 residues. The CDR3: CATSDHSAATYEQYF. In nucleotides, the CDR3 is TGTGCCACCAGTGATCATTCGGCGGCCACCTACGAGCAGTACTTC.

The chain links TRBV7-8 to TRBJ1-1; D call uncertain. This CDR3 region has 14 residues. CDR1 and CDR2 from the germline V gene are SGHVS and FQNEAQ. With 2 bases removed from V and 2 bases from J, the gap between germline ends came to 9 bases. Here the CDR3 reads CASSLFIVNTEAFF. CDR3 coding DNA: TGTGCCAGCAGCTTATTCATTGTAAACACTGAAGCTTTCTTT.

The rearrangement uses TRBV11-2 and TRBJ2-7, with D tentatively TRBD2 (6 bases). Trimming pared 1 base from V and 2 bases from J, leaving 12 bases between. Germline V gene lookup returns CDR1 SGHAT and CDR2 FQNNGV. There are 15 residues in the CDR3. CDR3 in DNA: TGTGCCAGCAGCTTAGCGGGACTGGGGACCTACGAGCAGTACTTC. Residues: CASSLAGLGTYEQYF.

V usage is TRBV18 and J usage is TRBJ1-5, with 7 bases matching TRBD1. The CDR3 runs to 16 residues. CDR1 is KGHSH and CDR2 is LQKENI in the germline V gene. Germline trimming cut 4 bases from V and 2 bases from J; bases unmatched to any gene: 8. This chain's CDR3 is CASSRQGGGRNQPQHF. In DNA form, the CDR3 reads TGTGCCAGCTCACGACAGGGAGGAGGTCGCAATCAGCCCCAGCATTTT.

The gene calls are TRBV4-2 and TRBJ1-2, with TRBD1 identical over 7 bases. This CDR3 is 14 amino acids long. Trimming cost V 2 bases and J 5 bases; bases outside gene matches: 5. The V gene's germline CDR1 is LGHNA and CDR2 YNFKEQ. CDR3 nucleotide sequence: TGTGCCAGCAGCCAACCCGGGACAGCGTATGGCTACACCTTC. Protein: CASSQPGTAYGYTF.

The chain carries TRBV29-1 and TRBJ2-2; 9 nucleotides line up with TRBD1. V was clipped by 6 bases and J by 5 bases; unmatched bases: 4. Germline CDR1 is SQVTM and CDR2 is ANQGSEA. This CDR3 is built from 13 residues. CDR3: CSVDRGGTGELFF. The CDR3 region has the DNA TGCAGCGTCGACAGGGGGGGGACCGGGGAGCTGTTTTTT.

The V call is TRBV18, the J call TRBJ1-4; no firm D call. Germline CDR1 and CDR2: KGHSH and LQKENI. V was shortened by 5 bases and J by 2 bases, with 12 bases between the two germline ends. This CDR3 is built from 15 residues. The DNA of the CDR3 is TGTGCCAGCTCATCAACGGGGTCCACTAATGAAAAACTGTTTTTT. It codes for CASSSTGSTNEKLFF.

This clone has just one count. This sequence joins TRBV6-5 and TRBJ1-3, with no clear D. The ends were cut back, 7 bases at V and 5 bases at J, with 12 bases in the middle. The CDR3 sequence is 13 residues long. The germline gives CDR1 MNHEY, CDR2 SVGAGI. CDR3 residues: CASIATGRNTIYF. CDR3 DNA: TGTGCCAGCATTGCCACCGGGAGAAACACCATATATTTT.

In this sample, this clone turned up once. The genes are TRBV28 and TRBJ2-7; weak D call: TRBD2 (5 bases). The germline V gene encodes CDR1 MDHEN and CDR2 SYDVKM. Trimming shortened V by 6 bases and J by 7 bases, and 13 bases separated the two germline ends. The CDR3 extends over 12 amino acids. The CDR3 region has the DNA TGTGCCAGCAGCTTCCTAGCTTGGGAGCAGTACTTC. Its protein is CASSFLAWEQYF.

V usage is TRBV19 and J usage is TRBJ1-5, with TRBD1 as a possible D gene (5 bases). V lost 3 bases and J 2 bases, leaving 14 bases between the germline ends. Germline CDR1 reads LNHDA; CDR2 reads SQIVND (reference sequence). The CDR3 loop spans 16 amino acids. This chain's CDR3 is CASSMGGVGRNQPQHF. DNA for the CDR3: TGTGCCAGTAGTATGGGTGGGGTGGGGCGCAATCAGCCCCAGCATTTT. Looking up the rest from reference TRBV19 and TRBJ1-5 gives the full variable domain: DGGITQSPKYLFRKEGQNVTLSCEQNLNHDAMYWYRQDPGQGLRLIYYSQIVNDFQKGDIAEGYSVSREKKESFPLTVTSAQKNPTAFYLCASSMGGVGRNQPQHFGDGTRLSIL.

In this sample, this clone turned up once. The chain has TRBV18 and TRBJ2-7; 7 bases are a match to TRBD2. J lost 6 bases, V lost 2 bases, and 10 bases had no gene match. The CDR3 has 15 amino acids. Per the germline V gene, CDR1 is KGHSH and CDR2 is LQKENI. The CDR3 region is CASSPGTGGSGEQYF. The CDR3 nucleotides are TGTGCCAGCTCACCAGGGACGGGGGGATCGGGCGAGCAGTACTTC. The whole variable domain, filled in from reference TRBV18 and TRBJ2-7, reads NAGVMQNPRHLVRRRGQEARLRCSPMKGHSHVYWYRQLPEEGLKFMVYLQKENIIDESGMPKERFSAEFPKEGPSILRIQQVVRGDSAAYFCASSPGTGGSGEQYFGPGTRLTVT.

The chain links TRBV5-1 to TRBJ1-1; no clear D gene. In germline, CDR1 is SGHRS, CDR2 YFSETQ. With 2 bases removed from V and 0 bases from J, the gap between germline ends came to 14 bases. The CDR3 is 16 residues long. This chain's CDR3 is CASSFKDGEMNTEAFF. The DNA for the CDR3 is TGCGCCAGCAGCTTTAAGGACGGAGAAATGAACACTGAAGCTTTCTTT.

The V call is TRBV2, the J call TRBJ1-1, with TRBD1 identical over 8 bases. The CDR3 extends over 14 amino acids. J was trimmed by 1 base and V by 6 bases; bases with no gene match: 4. Germline V gene lookup returns CDR1 SNHLY and CDR2 FYNNEI. CDR3 amino acids: CASRDRVGNTEAFF. CDR3 nucleotides: TGTGCCAGCAGGGACAGGGTGGGGAACACTGAAGCTTTCTTT.

The chain is built from TRBV11-3 and TRBJ2-7; D is perhaps TRBD1 (6 bases). V was pared by 4 bases and J by 5 bases, with 9 bases between. Germline V gives CDR1 SGHNT, CDR2 YENEEA. CDR3 length: 12 residues. The CDR3 loop is CASSSDSDEQYF. The DNA of the CDR3 is TGTGCCAGCAGCTCGGACAGCGACGAGCAGTACTTC.

The chain employs TRBV6-6 and TRBJ2-7; unclear D gene. The CDR3 spans 13 residues. Germline V gene lookup returns CDR1 MNHNY and CDR2 SVGAGI (reference sequence). V was trimmed by 5 bases and J by 9 bases, leaving 17 bases between them. The CDR3 reads CASSQERSPRQYF. The CDR3 bases are TGTGCCAGCAGTCAAGAAAGGAGCCCCAGGCAGTACTTC.

The chain recombines TRBV2 with TRBJ2-3; tentatively, D is TRBD1 (6 bases). The CDR3 extends over 14 amino acids. The V and J ends lost 6 bases and 6 bases respectively, with 16 bases between them. Germline V lookup: CDR1 SNHLY, CDR2 FYNNEI. The chain's CDR3 is CASSRQVPPDTQYF. CDR3 nucleotide sequence: TGTGCCAGCAGCAGACAGGTACCTCCGGATACGCAGTATTTT.

V is TRBV5-1 and J is TRBJ1-1; no clear D. V lost 2 bases and J 3 bases, leaving 11 bases between the germline ends. The CDR3 is 14 amino acids. CDR1 and CDR2 (germline): SGHRS, YFSETQ. Here the CDR3 reads CASSFGGFDTEAFF. The CDR3 DNA reads TGCGCCAGCAGCTTTGGCGGGTTCGACACTGAAGCTTTCTTT.

The chain combines TRBV29-1 with TRBJ1-2; D gene unclear. V was pared by 7 bases and J by 4 bases, with 10 bases between. This CDR3 contains 11 residues. Germline CDR1 is SQVTM and CDR2 is ANQGSEA. CDR3 loop: CSADGFYGYTF. CDR3 bases: TGCAGCGCGGACGGCTTCTATGGCTACACCTTC.

The chain has TRBV19 and TRBJ1-5; D perhaps matches TRBD1 (5 bases). Germline loops: CDR1 LNHDA, CDR2 SQIVND (reference sequence). The CDR3 loop spans 14 amino acids. V shed 3 bases and J shed 4 bases, with 10 bases lying between them. The CDR3 region has the DNA TGTGCCAGTAGTATTACGGGGCCAAATCAGCCCCAGCATTTT. It translates to CASSITGPNQPQHF.

J is TRBJ1-2 and V is TRBV18; D gene uncertain. This CDR3 comprises 13 residues. V was clipped by 0 bases and J by 9 bases, with 11 bases between them. Germline assignment: CDR1 KGHSH and CDR2 LQKENI. CDR3 nucleotides: TGTGCCAGCTCACCACCGACGCTTATGAGCTACACCTTC. Its protein is CASSPPTLMSYTF.

The chain carries TRBV2 and TRBJ2-2, with D hard to call. Between the trimmed V and J ends, which lost 7 bases and 5 bases, there was a span of 11 bases. CDR3 size: 13 residues. Germline assignment: CDR1 SNHLY and CDR2 FYNNEI. CDR3 sequence (DNA): TGTGCCAGCATACGAAGTGGTACCGGGGAGCTGTTTTTT. Translating gives CASIRSGTGELFF.

The chain couples TRBV4-3 to TRBJ1-2, with 7 bases that match TRBD1. Trimming removed 0 bases from V and 4 bases from J; junction bases left unmatched: 5. The germline V gene encodes CDR1 LGHNA and CDR2 YSLEER. CDR3 length: 15 amino acids. In nucleotides, the CDR3 is TGCGCCAGCAGCCAAGACCTGGACAGGCTCTATGGCTACACCTTC. Translating gives CASSQDLDRLYGYTF.

This chain connects TRBV19 to TRBJ1-6; 8 bases align to TRBD1. CDR1 is LNHDA and CDR2 is SQIVND in the germline V gene (reference sequence). This CDR3 has 18 residues. The trim removed 2 bases at V and 0 bases at J, leaving 6 bases unmatched. CDR3 DNA: TGTGCCAGTAGTATACGACAGGGGTTAAGCTCCTATAATTCACCCCTCCACTTT. Its translation is CASSIRQGLSSYNSPLHF.